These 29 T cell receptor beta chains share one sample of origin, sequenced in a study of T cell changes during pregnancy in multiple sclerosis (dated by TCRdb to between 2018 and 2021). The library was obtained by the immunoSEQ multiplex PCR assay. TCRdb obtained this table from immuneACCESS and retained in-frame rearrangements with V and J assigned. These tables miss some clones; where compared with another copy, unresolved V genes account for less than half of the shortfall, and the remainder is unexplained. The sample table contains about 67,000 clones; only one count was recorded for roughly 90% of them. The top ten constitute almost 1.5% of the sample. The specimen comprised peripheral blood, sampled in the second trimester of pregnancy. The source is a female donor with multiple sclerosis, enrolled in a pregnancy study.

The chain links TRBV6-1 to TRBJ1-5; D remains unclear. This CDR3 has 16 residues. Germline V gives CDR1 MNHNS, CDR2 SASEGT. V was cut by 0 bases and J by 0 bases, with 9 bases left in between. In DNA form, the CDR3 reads TGTGCCAGCAGTGAAGCGCGGGAAATTAGCAATCAGCCCCAGCATTTT. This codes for CASSEAREISNQPQHF.

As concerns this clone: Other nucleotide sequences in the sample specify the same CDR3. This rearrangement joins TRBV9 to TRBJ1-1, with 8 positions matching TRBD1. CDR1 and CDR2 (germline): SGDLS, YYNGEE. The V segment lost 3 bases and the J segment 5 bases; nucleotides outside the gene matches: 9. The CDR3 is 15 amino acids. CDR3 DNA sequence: TGTGCCAGCAGCGCCAATACAGGGGGGGGTACTGAAGCTTTCTTT. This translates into CASSANTGGGTEAFF.

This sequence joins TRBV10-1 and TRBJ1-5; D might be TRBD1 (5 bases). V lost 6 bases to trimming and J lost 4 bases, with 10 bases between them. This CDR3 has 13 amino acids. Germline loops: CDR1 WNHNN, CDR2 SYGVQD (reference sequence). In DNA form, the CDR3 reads TGCGCCAGCAGCGTCGGGGGGAATCAGCCCCAGCATTTT. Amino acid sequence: CASSVGGNQPQHF.

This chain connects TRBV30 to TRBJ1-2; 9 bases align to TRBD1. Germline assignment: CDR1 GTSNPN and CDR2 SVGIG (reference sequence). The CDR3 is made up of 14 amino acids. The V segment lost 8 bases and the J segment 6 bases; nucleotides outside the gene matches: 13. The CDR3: CARTPNRGRDGYTF. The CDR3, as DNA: TGTGCCCGGACTCCTAACAGGGGGCGGGATGGCTACACCTTC. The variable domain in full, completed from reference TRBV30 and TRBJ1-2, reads SQTIHQWPATLVQPVGSPLSLECTVEGTSNPNLYWYRQAAGRGLQLLFYSVGIGQISSEVPQNLSASRPQDRQFILSSKKLLLSDSGFYLCARTPNRGRDGYTFGSGTRLTVV.

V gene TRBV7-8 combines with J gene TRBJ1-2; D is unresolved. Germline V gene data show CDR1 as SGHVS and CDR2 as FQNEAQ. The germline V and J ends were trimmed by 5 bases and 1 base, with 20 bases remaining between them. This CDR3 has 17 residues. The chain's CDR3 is CASSPHRFHLYNYGYTF. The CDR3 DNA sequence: TGTGCCAGCAGCCCACACCGATTCCACCTGTATAACTATGGCTACACCTTC.

The CDR3 spells CASTPPSRGGNTEAFF. The DNA for the CDR3 is TGTGCCAGCACCCCCCCGTCGAGGGGGGGTAACACTGAAGCTTTCTTT. J is TRBJ1-1 and V is TRBV7-9; possible D gene TRBD1, 6 bases. Per the germline V gene, CDR1 is SEHNR and CDR2 is FQNEAQ (reference sequence). The CDR3 consists of 16 residues. Trimming shortened V by 7 bases and J by 2 bases, and 20 bases separated the two germline ends.

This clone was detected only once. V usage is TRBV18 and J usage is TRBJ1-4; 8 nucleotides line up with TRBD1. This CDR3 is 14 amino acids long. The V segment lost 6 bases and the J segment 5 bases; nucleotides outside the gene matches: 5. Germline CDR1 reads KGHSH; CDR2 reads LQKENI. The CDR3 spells CASSPRGPNEKLFF. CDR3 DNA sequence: TGTGCCAGCTCCCCCAGGGGGCCCAATGAAAAACTGTTTTTT.

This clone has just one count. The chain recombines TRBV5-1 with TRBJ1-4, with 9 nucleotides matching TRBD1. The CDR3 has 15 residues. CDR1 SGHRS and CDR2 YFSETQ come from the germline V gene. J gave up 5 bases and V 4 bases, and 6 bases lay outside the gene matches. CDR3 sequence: CASSPRTGGNEKLFF. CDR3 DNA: TGCGCCAGCAGCCCACGCACAGGGGGCAATGAAAAACTGTTTTTT.

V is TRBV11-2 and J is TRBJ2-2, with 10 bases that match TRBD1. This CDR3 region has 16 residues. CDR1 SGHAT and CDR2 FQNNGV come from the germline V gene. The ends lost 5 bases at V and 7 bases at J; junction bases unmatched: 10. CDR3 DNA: TGTGCCAGCAGCCTCCGGACGACAGGGGGCGACGGGGAGCTGTTTTTT. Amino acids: CASSLRTTGGDGELFF.

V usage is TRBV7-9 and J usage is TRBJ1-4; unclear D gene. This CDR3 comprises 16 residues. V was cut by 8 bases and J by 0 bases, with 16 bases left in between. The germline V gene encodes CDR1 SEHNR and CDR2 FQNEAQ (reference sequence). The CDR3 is CASGVAGVATNEKLFF. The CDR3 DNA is TGTGCCAGCGGGGTCGCCGGGGTTGCAACTAATGAAAAACTGTTTTTT.

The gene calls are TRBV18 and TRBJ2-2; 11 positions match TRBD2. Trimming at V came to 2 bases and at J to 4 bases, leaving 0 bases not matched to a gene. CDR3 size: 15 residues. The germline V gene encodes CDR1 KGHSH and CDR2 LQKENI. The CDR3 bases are TGTGCCAGCTCACCAGGGACTAGCGGCACCGGGGAGCTGTTTTTT. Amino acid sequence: CASSPGTSGTGELFF.

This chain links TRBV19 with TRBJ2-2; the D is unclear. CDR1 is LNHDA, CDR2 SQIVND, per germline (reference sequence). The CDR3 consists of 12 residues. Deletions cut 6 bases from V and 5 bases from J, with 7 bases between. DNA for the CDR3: TGTGCCAGTAGAACCCAGACCGGGGAGCTGTTTTTT. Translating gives CASRTQTGELFF. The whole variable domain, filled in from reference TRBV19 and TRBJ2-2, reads DGGITQSPKYLFRKEGQNVTLSCEQNLNHDAMYWYRQDPGQGLRLIYYSQIVNDFQKGDIAEGYSVSREKKESFPLTVTSAQKNPTAFYLCASRTQTGELFFGEGSRLTVL.

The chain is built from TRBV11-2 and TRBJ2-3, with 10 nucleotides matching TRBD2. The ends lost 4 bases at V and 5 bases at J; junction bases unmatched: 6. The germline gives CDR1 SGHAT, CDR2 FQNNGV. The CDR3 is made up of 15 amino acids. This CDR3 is CASSSSGRGGDTQYF. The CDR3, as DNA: TGTGCCAGCAGCTCAAGCGGGAGGGGTGGAGATACGCAGTATTTT. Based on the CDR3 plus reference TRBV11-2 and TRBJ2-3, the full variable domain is EAGVAQSPRYKIIEKRQSVAFWCNPISGHATLYWYQQILGQGPKLLIQFQNNGVVDDSQLPKDRFSAERLKGVDSTLKIQPAKLEDSAVYLCASSSSGRGGDTQYFGPGTRLTVL.

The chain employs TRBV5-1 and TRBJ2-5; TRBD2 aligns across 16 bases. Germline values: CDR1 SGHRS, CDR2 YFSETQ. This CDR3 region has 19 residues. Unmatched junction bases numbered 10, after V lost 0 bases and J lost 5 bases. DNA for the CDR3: TGCGCCAGCAGCTTGGACCCGGGACTAGCGGGGGGGCCCGGGGAGACCCAGTACTTC. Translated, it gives CASSLDPGLAGGPGETQYF.

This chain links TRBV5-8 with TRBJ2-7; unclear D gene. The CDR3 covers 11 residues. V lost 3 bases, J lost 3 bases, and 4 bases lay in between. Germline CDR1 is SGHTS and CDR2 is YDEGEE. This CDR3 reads CASSSYYEQYF. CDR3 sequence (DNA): TGTGCCAGCAGCTCCTACTACGAGCAGTACTTC.

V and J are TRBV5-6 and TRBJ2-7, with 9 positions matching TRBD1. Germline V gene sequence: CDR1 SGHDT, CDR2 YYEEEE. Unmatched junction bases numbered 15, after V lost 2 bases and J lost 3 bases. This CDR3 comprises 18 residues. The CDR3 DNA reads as TGTGCCAGCAGCTTTTTGCGACAGGGGGATACTAGAGTCTACGAGCAGTACTTC. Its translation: CASSFLRQGDTRVYEQYF.

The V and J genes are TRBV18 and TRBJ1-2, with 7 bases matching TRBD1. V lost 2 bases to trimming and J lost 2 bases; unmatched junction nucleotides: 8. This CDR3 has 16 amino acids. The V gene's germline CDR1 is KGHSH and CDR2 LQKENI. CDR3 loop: CASSPTGQGVNYGYTF. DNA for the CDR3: TGTGCCAGCTCACCAACAGGGCAGGGGGTGAACTATGGCTACACCTTC.

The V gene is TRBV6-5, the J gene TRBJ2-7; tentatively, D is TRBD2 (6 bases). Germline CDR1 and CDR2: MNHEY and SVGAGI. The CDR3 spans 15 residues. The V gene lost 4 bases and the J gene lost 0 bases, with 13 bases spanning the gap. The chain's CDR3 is CASSSPGRSSYEQYF. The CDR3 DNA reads TGTGCCAGCAGTTCCCCAGGGAGGAGCTCCTACGAGCAGTACTTC.

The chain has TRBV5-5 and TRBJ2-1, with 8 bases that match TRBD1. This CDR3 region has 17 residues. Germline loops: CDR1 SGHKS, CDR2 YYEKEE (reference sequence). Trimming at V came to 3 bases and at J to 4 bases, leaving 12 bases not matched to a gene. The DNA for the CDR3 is TGTGCCAGCAGCTCCAGGGGGGACAGGCCACTATACAATGAGCAGTTCTTC. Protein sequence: CASSSRGDRPLYNEQFF. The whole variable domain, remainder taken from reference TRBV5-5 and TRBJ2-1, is DAGVTQSPTHLIKTRGQQVTLRCSPISGHKSVSWYQQVLGQGPQFIFQYYEKEERGRGNFPDRFSARQFPNYSSELNVNALLLGDSALYLCASSSRGDRPLYNEQFFGPGTRLTVL.

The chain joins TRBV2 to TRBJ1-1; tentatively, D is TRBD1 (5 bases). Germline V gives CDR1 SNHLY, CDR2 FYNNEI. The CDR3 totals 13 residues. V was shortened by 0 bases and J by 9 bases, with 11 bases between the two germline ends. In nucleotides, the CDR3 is TGTGCCAGCAGTGAAGCTTGGCAGGGCAAAGCTTTCTTT. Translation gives CASSEAWQGKAFF. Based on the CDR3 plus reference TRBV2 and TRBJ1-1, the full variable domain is EPEVTQTPSHQVTQMGQEVILRCVPISNHLYFYWYRQILGQKVEFLVSFYNNEISEKSEIFDDQFSVERPDGSNFTLKIRSTKLEDSAMYFCASSEAWQGKAFFGQGTRLTVV.

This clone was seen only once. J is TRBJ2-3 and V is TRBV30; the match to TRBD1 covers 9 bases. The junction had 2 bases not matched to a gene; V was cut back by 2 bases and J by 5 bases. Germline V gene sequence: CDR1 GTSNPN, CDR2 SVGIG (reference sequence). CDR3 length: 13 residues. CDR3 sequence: CAWSLTGGDTQYF. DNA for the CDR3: TGTGCCTGGAGTCTGACAGGGGGAGATACGCAGTATTTT.

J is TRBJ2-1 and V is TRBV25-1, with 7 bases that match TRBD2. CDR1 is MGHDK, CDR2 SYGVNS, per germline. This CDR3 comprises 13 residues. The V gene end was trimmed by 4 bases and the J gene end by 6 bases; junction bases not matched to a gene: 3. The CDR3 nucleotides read TGTGCCAGCAGTGGACTAGCTGGCAATGAGCAGTTCTTC. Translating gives CASSGLAGNEQFF.

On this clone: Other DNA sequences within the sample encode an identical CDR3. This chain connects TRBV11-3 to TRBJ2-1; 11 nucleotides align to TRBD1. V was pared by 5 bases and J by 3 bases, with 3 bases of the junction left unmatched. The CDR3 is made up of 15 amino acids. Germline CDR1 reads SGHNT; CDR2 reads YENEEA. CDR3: CASSLGTGGYNEQFF. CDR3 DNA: TGTGCCAGCAGCCTCGGGACAGGGGGCTACAATGAGCAGTTCTTC. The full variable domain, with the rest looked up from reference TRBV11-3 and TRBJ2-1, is EAGVVQSPRYKIIEKKQPVAFWCNPISGHNTLYWYLQNLGQGPELLIRYENEEAVDDSQLPKDRFSAERLKGVDSTLKIQPAELGDSAVYLCASSLGTGGYNEQFFGPGTRLTVL.

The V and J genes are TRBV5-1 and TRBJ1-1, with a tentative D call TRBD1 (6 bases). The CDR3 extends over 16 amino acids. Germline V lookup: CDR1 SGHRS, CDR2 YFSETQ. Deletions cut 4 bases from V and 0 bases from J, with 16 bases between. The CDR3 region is CASSPPTGTMNTEAFF. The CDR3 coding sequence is TGCGCCAGCAGCCCCCCCACGGGGACAATGAACACTGAAGCTTTCTTT. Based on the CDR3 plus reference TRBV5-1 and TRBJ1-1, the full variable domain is KAGVTQTPRYLIKTRGQQVTLSCSPISGHRSVSWYQQTPGQGLQFLFEYFSETQRNKGNFPGRFSGRQFSNSRSEMNVSTLELGDSALYLCASSPPTGTMNTEAFFGQGTRLTVV.

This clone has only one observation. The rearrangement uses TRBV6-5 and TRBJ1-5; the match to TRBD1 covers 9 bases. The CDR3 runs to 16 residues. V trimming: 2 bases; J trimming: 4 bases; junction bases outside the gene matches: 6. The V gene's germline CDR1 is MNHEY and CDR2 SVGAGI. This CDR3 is CASSYTWDRENQPQHF. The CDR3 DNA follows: TGTGCCAGCAGTTACACCTGGGACAGGGAGAATCAGCCCCAGCATTTT.

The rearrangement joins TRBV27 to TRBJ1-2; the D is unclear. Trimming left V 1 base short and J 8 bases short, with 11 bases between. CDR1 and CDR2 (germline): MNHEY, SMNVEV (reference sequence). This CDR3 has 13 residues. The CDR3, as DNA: TGTGCCAGCAGTTTATTTGAGGGTGGAGGCTACACCTTC. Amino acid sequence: CASSLFEGGGYTF.

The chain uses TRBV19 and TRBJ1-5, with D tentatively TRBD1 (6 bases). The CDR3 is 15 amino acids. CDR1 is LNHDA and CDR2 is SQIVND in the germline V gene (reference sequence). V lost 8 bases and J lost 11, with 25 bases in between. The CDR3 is CASQRPGHGSGAQHF. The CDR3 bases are TGTGCCAGTCAAAGGCCGGGACACGGTTCTGGGGCCCAGCATTTT.

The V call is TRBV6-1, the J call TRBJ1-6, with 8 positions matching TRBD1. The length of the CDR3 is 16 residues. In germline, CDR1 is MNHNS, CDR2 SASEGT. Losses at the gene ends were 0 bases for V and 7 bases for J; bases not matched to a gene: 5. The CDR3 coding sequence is TGTGCCAGCAGTGAAGCGGTGACAGGGGTAAATTCACCCCTCCACTTT. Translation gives CASSEAVTGVNSPLHF.

CDR3 region: CSVMRQGAYEQYF. CDR3 DNA: TGCAGCGTTATGAGACAGGGGGCCTACGAGCAGTACTTC. V is TRBV29-1 and J is TRBJ2-7; 9 positions agree with TRBD1. CDR3 length equals 13 residues. The V segment lost 5 bases and the J segment 2 bases; nucleotides outside the gene matches: 4. Germline loops: CDR1 SQVTM, CDR2 ANQGSEA.